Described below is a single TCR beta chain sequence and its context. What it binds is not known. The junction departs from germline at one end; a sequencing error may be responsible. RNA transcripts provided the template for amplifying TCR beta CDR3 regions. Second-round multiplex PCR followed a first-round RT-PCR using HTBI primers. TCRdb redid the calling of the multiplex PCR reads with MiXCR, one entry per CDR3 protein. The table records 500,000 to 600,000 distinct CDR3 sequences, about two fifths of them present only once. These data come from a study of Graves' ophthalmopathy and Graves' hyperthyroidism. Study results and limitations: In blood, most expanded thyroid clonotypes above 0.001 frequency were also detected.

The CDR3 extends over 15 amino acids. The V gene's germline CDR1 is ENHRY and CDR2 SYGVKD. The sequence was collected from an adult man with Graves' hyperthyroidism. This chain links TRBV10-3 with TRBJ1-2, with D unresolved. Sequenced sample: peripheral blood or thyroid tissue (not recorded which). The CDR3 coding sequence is TGTGCCAGCAGTGAAGCCGATTATGCTAACTATGGCTACACCTTC. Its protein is CASSEADYANYGYTF.